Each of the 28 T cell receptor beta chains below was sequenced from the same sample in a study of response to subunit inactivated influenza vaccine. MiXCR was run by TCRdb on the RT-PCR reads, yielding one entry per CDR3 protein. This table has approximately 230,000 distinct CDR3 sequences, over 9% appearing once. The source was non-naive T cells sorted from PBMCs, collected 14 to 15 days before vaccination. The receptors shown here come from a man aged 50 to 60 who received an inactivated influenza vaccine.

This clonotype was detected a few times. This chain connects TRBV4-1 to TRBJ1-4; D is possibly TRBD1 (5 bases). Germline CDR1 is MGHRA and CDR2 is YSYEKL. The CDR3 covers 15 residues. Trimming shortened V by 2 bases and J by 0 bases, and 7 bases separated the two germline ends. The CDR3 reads CASSQQGSTNEKLFF. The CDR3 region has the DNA TGCGCCAGCAGCCAACAGGGTTCAACTAATGAAAAACTGTTTTTT.

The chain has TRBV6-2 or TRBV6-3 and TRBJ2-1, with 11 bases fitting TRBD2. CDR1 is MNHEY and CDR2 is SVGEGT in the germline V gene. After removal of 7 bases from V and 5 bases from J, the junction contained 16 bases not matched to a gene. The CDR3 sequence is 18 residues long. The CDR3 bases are TGTGCCAGCACCTACACGCCGGCTAGCGGGAGGAAGAACAATGAGCAGTTCTTC. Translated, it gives CASTYTPASGRKNNEQFF.

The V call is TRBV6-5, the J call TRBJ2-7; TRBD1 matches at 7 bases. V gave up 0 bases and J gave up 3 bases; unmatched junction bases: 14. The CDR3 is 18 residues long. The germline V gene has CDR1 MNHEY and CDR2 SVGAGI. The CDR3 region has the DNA TGTGCCAGCAGTTACTCGACCCGGGCAGGGGGTTTGAGCTACGAGCAGTACTTC. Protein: CASSYSTRAGGLSYEQYF.

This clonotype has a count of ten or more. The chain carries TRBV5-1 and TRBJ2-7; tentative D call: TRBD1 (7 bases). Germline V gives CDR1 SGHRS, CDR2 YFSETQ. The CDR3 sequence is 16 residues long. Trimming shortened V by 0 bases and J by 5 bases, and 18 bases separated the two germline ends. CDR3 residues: CASSLDPGGRTNEQYF. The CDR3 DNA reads TGCGCCAGCAGCTTGGACCCAGGGGGGCGCACGAACGAGCAGTACTTC.

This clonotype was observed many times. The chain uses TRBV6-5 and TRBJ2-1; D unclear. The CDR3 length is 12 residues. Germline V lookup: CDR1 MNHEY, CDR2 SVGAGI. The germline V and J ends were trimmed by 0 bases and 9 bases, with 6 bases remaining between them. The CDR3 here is CASSYSGIEQFF. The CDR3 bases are TGTGCCAGCAGTTACTCGGGGATTGAGCAGTTCTTC.

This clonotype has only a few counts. The DNA of the CDR3 is TGTGCCAGCAGCACCGGGACAGAGATCTGGGGCTACACCTTC. Its translation: CASSTGTEIWGYTF. The J gene is TRBJ1-2, the V gene TRBV5-6, with 7 nucleotides matching TRBD1. J lost 8 bases, V lost 4 bases, and 11 bases had no gene match. The CDR3 runs to 14 residues. The germline gives CDR1 SGHDT, CDR2 YYEEEE.

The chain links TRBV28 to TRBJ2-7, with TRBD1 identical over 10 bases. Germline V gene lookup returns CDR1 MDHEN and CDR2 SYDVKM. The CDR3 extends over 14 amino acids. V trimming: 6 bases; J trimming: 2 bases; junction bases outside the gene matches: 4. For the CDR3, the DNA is TGTGCCAGCAGGGGACAGGGGCGCCCCTACGAGCAGTACTTC. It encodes CASRGQGRPYEQYF.

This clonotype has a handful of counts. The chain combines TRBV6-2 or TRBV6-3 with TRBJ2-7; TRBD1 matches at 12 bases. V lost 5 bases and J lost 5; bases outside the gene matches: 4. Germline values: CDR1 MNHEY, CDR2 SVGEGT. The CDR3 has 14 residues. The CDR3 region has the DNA TGTGCCAGCAGTGTGGGGACAGGGGGCGACGAGCAGTACTTC. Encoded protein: CASSVGTGGDEQYF.

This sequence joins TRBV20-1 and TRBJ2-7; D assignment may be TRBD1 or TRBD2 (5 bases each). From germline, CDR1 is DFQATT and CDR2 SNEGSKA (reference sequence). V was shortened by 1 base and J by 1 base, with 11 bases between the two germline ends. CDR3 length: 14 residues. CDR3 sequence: CSARGEGWSYEQYF. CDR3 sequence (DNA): TGCAGTGCTAGAGGTGAGGGGTGGTCCTACGAGCAGTACTTC.

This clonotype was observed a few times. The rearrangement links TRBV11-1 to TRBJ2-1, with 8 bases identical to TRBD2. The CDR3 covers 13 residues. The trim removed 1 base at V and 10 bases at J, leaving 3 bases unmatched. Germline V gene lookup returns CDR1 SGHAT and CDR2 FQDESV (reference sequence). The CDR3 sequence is CASSLGSGGEQFF. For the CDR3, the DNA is TGTGCCAGCAGCTTAGGGTCGGGGGGGGAGCAGTTCTTC.

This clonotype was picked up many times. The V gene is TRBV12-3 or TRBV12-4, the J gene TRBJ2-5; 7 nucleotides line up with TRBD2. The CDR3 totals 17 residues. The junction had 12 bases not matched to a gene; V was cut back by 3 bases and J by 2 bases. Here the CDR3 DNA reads TGTGCCAGCAGTTTCGGGGCGGGGGAGTATGAACAAGAGACCCAGTACTTC. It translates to CASSFGAGEYEQETQYF.

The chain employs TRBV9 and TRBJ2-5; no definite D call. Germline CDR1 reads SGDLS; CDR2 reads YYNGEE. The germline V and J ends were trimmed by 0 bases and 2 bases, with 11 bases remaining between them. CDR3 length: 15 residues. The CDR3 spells CASSVATGEQETQYF. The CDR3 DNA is TGTGCCAGCAGCGTAGCTACCGGCGAGCAAGAGACCCAGTACTTC.

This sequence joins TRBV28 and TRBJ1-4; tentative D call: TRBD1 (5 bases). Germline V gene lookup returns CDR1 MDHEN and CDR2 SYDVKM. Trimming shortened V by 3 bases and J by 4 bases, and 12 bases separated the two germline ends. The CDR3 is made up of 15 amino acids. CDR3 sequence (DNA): TGTGCCAGCAGTTTGCGCAGGGAAGTTAATGAAAAACTGTTTTTT. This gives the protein CASSLRREVNEKLFF.

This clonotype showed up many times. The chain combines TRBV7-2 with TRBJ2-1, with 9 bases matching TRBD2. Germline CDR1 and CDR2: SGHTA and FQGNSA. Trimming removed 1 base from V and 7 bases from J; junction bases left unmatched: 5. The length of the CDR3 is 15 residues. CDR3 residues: CASSLGFSGGNEQFF. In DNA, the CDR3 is TGTGCCAGCAGCTTAGGGTTTAGCGGGGGAAATGAGCAGTTCTTC.

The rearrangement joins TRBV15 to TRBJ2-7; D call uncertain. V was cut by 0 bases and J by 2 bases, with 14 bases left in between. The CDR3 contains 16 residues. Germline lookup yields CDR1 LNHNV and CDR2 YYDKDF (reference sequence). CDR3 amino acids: CATSRDSPPRAYEQYF. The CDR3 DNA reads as TGTGCCACCAGCAGAGATAGCCCCCCCCGGGCCTACGAGCAGTACTTC.

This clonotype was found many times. The CDR3 protein is CSARDLANQPQHF. The CDR3 DNA sequence: TGCAGTGCTAGAGATTTGGCCAATCAGCCCCAGCATTTT. The chain combines TRBV20-1 with TRBJ1-5, with D unclear. From germline, CDR1 is DFQATT and CDR2 SNEGSKA (reference sequence). V lost 0 bases to trimming and J lost 3 bases, with 6 bases between them. The CDR3 covers 13 residues.

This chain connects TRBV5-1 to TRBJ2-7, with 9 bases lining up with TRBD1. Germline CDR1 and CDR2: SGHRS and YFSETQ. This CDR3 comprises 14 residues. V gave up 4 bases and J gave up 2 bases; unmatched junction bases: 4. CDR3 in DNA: TGCGCCAGCAGCATCCGGACAGGGGCCTACGAGCAGTACTTC. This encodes CASSIRTGAYEQYF.

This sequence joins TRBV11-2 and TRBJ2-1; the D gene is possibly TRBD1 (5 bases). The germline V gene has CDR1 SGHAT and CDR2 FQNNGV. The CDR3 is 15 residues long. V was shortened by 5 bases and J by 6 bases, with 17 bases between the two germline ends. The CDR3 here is CASSTDSPLGNEQFF. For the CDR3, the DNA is TGTGCCAGCAGCACCGACAGTCCCCTCGGCAATGAGCAGTTCTTC.

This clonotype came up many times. The CDR3 sequence: CASSSPGSGYTF. The DNA of the CDR3 is TGTGCCAGCTCATCTCCAGGGTCTGGCTACACCTTC. The gene calls are TRBV18 and TRBJ1-2; D might be TRBD1 (5 bases). This CDR3 has 12 residues. CDR1 KGHSH and CDR2 LQKENI come from the germline V gene. Trimming cost V 5 bases and J 7 bases, with 11 bases left between them.

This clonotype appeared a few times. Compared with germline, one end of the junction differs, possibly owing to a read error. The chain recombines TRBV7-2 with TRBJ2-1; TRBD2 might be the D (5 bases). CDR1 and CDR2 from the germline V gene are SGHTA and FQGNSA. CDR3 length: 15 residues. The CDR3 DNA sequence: TGTGCCAGCACCCTTAGTGGTTTTGACTACAATGAGCATTTCTTC. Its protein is CASTLSGFDYNEHFF.

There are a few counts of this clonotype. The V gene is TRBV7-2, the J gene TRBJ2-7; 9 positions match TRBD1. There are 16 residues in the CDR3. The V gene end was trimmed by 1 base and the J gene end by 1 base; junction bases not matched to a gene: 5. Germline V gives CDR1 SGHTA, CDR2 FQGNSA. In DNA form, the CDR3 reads TGTGCCAGCAGCTTAGACCGGGACAGGGTATCCTACGAGCAGTACTTC. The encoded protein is CASSLDRDRVSYEQYF.

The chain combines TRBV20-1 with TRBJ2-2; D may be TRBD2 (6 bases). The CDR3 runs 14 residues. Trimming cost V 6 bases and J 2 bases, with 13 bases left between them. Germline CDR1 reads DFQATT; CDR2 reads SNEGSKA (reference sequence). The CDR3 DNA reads TGCAGTGCAGTACGGGGAGGTAACACCGGGGAGCTGTTTTTT. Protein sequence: CSAVRGGNTGELFF.

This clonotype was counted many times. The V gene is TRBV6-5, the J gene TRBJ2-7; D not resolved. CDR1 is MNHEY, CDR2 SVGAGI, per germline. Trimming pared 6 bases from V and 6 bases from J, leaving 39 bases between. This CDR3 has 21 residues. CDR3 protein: CASSPSFISGGVFKSFSEQYF. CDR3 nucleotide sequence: TGTGCCAGCAGCCCCAGTTTTATATCGGGTGGAGTCTTTAAGTCGTTCTCCGAGCAGTACTTC.

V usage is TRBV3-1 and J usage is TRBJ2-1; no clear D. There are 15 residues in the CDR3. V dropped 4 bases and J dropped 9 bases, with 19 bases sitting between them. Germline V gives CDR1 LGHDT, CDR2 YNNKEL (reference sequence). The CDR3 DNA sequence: TGTGCCAGCAGCCCCATGATGGTCCTTTCCACTGAGCAGTTCTTC. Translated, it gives CASSPMMVLSTEQFF.

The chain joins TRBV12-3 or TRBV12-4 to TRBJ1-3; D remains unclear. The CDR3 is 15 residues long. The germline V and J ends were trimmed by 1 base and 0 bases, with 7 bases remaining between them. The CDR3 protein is CASSLGANSGNTIYF. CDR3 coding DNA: TGTGCCAGCAGTTTAGGAGCCAACTCTGGAAACACCATATATTTT.

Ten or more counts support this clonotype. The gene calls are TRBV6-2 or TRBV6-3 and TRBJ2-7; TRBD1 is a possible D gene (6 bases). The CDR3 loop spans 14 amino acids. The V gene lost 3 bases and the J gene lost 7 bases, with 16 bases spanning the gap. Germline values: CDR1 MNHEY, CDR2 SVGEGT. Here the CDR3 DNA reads TGTGCCAGCAGTTATCTAGGACAGTCCGAAGAGCAGTACTTC. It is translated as CASSYLGQSEEQYF.

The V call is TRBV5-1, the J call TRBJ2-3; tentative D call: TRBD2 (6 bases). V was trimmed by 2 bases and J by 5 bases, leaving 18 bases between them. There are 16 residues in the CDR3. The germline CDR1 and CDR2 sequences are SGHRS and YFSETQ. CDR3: CASSFGSGGIRDTQYF. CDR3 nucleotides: TGCGCCAGCAGCTTCGGAAGCGGCGGGATTAGAGATACGCAGTATTTT.

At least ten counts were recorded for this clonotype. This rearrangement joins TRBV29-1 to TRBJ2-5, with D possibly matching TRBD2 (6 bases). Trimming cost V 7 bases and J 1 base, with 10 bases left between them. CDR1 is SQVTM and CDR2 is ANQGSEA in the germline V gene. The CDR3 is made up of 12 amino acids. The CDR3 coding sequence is TGCAGCGCACTAGCCCCCCAAGAGACCCAGTACTTC. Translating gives CSALAPQETQYF. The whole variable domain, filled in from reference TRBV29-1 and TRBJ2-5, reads SAVISQKPSRDICQRGTSLTIQCQVDSQVTMMFWYRQQPGQSLTLIATANQGSEATYESGFVIDKFPISRPNLTFSTLTVSNMSPEDSSIYLCSALAPQETQYFGPGTRLLVL.